Listed below are T cell receptor beta chains from one sample, sequenced in a study of CD8 T cells in Susac syndrome. A single record per CDR3 protein comes from TCRdb applying MiXCR to the immunoSEQ multiplex PCR reads. The table includes 250,000 to 300,000 distinct CDR3 sequences, around 85% detected once. Source material: CD8+ T cells from PBMCs. Receptor source: a human donor with multiple sclerosis. CDR3s include the opening cysteine and the closing phenylalanine or tryptophan. The D gene is left open where the match is weak. Clone size, where shown, is once, few, many, or a class for clones that have expanded.

>.|TRBJ1-5|TRBV28|.
CASRRGRYSAPQHF
TGTGCCAGCAGAAGAGGACGTTATAGCGCGCCCCAGCATTTT
>.|TRBJ2-7|TRBV13|TRBD2
CASSSASPREREILGEQYF
TGTGCCAGCAGCTCGGCCTCTCCCCGGGAGCGGGAGATATTGGGCGAGCAGTACTTC
>.|TRBJ1-2|TRBV12-3/TRBV12-4|.
CASSLARGLDGYTF
TGTGCCAGCAGTTTAGCCAGGGGACTTGATGGCTACACCTTC
>once|TRBJ1-2|TRBV14|.
CASSPRHTSNYGYTF
TGTGCCAGCAGCCCGCGTCACACGTCGAACTATGGCTACACCTTC
>.|TRBJ1-5|TRBV15|.
CATSTRGAHSNQPQHF
TGTGCCACCAGTACTAGGGGGGCCCATAGCAATCAGCCCCAGCATTTT
>.|TRBJ1-2|TRBV9|.
CASSVEKPEQPGNYGYTF
TGTGCCAGCAGCGTAGAGAAGCCCGAGCAACCGGGCAACTATGGCTACACCTTC
>few|TRBJ2-1|TRBV13|TRBD2
CASSPSGSWGDEQFF
TGTGCCAGCAGCCCTAGCGGGAGCTGGGGGGATGAGCAGTTCTTC
>.|TRBJ2-2|TRBV29-1|.
CSAQGGDTGELFF
TGCAGCGCACAGGGAGGCGACACCGGGGAGCTGTTTTTT
>.|TRBJ1-3|TRBV4-3|.
CASSSSNTIYF
TGCGCCAGCAGCTCGTCGAACACCATATATTTT
>.|TRBJ2-2|TRBV4-3|.
CASSQGPTNTGELFF
TGCGCCAGCAGCCAAGGTCCAACGAACACCGGGGAGCTGTTTTTT
>.|TRBJ2-3|TRBV30|TRBD1
CAWCAGTGGLDTQYF
TGTGCCTGGTGCGCCGGGACAGGGGGTCTGGATACGCAGTATTTT
>.|TRBJ2-7|TRBV6-2/TRBV6-3|.
CASTTTGVSYEQYF
TGTGCCAGCACTACTACTGGGGTCTCCTACGAGCAGTACTTC
>.|TRBJ1-1|TRBV19|.
CASSIPAAPGNTEAFF
TGTGCCAGTAGTATCCCGGCAGCACCCGGGAACACTGAAGCTTTCTTT
>.|TRBJ2-7|TRBV12-3/TRBV12-4|TRBD2
CASSLEREGIDEQYF
TGTGCCAGCAGTTTAGAGCGGGAGGGCATCGACGAGCAGTACTTC
>.|TRBJ1-4|TRBV27|.
CASSPHPPSNEKLFF
TGTGCCAGCAGCCCCCATCCTCCATCTAATGAAAAACTGTTTTTT
>.|TRBJ2-3|TRBV9|.
CASSVGGRRTDTQYF
TGTGCCAGCAGCGTAGGCGGTCGGCGCACAGATACGCAGTATTTT
>.|TRBJ2-7|TRBV4-1|TRBD1
CASSQRQGMNNEQYF
TGCGCCAGCAGCCAGAGACAGGGGATGAATAACGAGCAGTACTTC
>.|TRBJ2-7|TRBV20-1|TRBD2
CSARAYGSSGQQYF
TGCAGTGCTAGAGCCTACGGGTCTAGCGGTCAGCAGTACTTC
>.|TRBJ2-7|TRBV6-6|.
CASSYGALSYEQYF
TGTGCCAGCAGTTACGGGGCACTCTCCTACGAGCAGTACTTC
>.|TRBJ2-7|TRBV28|.
CASSHSYSSFSYEQYF
TGTGCCAGCAGTCACAGTTATAGCAGCTTCTCCTACGAGCAGTACTTC
>once|TRBJ2-1|TRBV24-1|.
CATKSGSHNEQFF
TGTGCCACCAAATCCGGGAGTCACAATGAGCAGTTCTTC
>.|TRBJ1-4|TRBV13|.
CASSLDYIGEPNEKLFF
TGTGCCAGCAGCTTAGATTATATTGGGGAGCCCAATGAAAAACTGTTTTTT
>.|TRBJ2-2|TRBV6-1|TRBD2
CASSTAGGLVAGNGELFF
TGTGCCAGCAGCACCGCAGGAGGGTTGGTAGCGGGTAACGGGGAGCTGTTTTTT
>.|TRBJ2-1|TRBV25-1|TRBD2
CASSEKSGRLNEQFF
TGTGCCAGCAGTGAAAAGAGCGGGAGGCTAAATGAGCAGTTCTTC
>.|TRBJ2-5|TRBV6-2/TRBV6-3|.
CATKLAGQETQYF
TGTGCCACCAAACTCGCGGGGCAAGAGACCCAGTACTTC
>.|TRBJ2-7|TRBV21-1|.
CASSKGPGTGYPDEQYF
TGTGCCAGCAGCAAGGGTCCTGGGACAGGGTACCCAGACGAGCAGTACTTC
>few|TRBJ2-7|TRBV27|.
CASSYFSAGLSYEQYF
TGTGCCAGCAGTTATTTTAGCGCGGGGCTCTCCTACGAGCAGTACTTC
>.|TRBJ1-4|TRBV20-1|.
CSASVGRGWTNEKLFF
TGCAGTGCTAGCGTGGGCAGGGGATGGACTAATGAAAAACTGTTTTTT
>few|TRBJ2-7|TRBV7-6|.
CASSLVGPYEQYF
TGTGCCAGCAGCTTAGTCGGTCCCTACGAGCAGTACTTC
>.|TRBJ2-1|TRBV30|.
CAWSIKGSNEQFF
TGTGCCTGGAGTATCAAAGGGAGTAATGAGCAGTTCTTC
>.|TRBJ2-7|TRBV6-2/TRBV6-3|.
CASSYATSPDYEQYF
TGTGCCAGCAGTTATGCGACATCCCCGGACTACGAGCAGTACTTC
>.|TRBJ2-1|TRBV11-2|.
CASSSDPSPHEQFF
TGTGCCAGCAGCTCCGACCCGAGTCCCCATGAGCAGTTCTTC
>.|TRBJ2-7|TRBV4-3|TRBD1
CASSQDLRTGDEQYF
TGCGCCAGCAGCCAAGATCTCAGGACAGGGGACGAGCAGTACTTC
>.|TRBJ2-3|TRBV5-1|.
CASSFGQISTDTQYF
TGCGCCAGCAGTTTCGGACAGATTAGCACAGATACGCAGTATTTT
>.|TRBJ2-7|TRBV27|.
CASIGHRSYEQYF
TGTGCCAGCATCGGTCACCGCTCCTACGAGCAGTACTTC
>.|TRBJ2-7|TRBV27|TRBD2
CASTFSVGGYEQYF
TGTGCCAGCACATTTTCGGTCGGGGGGTACGAGCAGTACTTC
>.|TRBJ2-7|TRBV27|.
CASRPGVPSEQYF
TGTGCCAGCAGGCCGGGAGTCCCCTCCGAGCAGTACTTC
>.|TRBJ1-1|TRBV9|.
CASSVTVMNTEAFF
TGTGCCAGCAGCGTAACCGTCATGAACACTGAAGCTTTCTTT
>.|TRBJ2-7|TRBV30|.
CAWSWATYEQYF
TGTGCCTGGAGTTGGGCCACATACGAGCAGTACTTC
>once|TRBJ2-1|TRBV12-5|TRBD2
CASGLAGGLDEQFF
TGTGCTAGTGGTTTGGCGGGAGGGTTGGATGAGCAGTTCTTC
>.|TRBJ2-3|TRBV27|TRBD2
CASSSWTSGTDTQYF
TGTGCCAGCAGCTCGTGGACTAGCGGCACAGATACGCAGTATTTT